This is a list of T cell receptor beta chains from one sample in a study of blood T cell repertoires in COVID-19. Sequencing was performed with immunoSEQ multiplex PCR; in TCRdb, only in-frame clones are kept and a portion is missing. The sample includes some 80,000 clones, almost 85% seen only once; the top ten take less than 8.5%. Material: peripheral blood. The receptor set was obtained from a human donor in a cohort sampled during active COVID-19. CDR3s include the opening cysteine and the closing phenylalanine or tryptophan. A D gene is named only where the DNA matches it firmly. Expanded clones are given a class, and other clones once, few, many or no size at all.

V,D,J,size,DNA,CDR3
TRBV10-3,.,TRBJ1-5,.,TGTGCCATCAGTGATGGAGCAGGGATTAGCAATCAGCCCCAGCATTTT,CAISDGAGISNQPQHF
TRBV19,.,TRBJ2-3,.,TGTGCCAGTAGCAAAACCGGGAGCACAGATACGCAGTATTTT,CASSKTGSTDTQYF
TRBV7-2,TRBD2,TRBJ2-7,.,TGTGCCAGCAGCTCACAATTCGGGGGGGCCCCCTCCTACGAGCAGTACTTC,CASSSQFGGAPSYEQYF
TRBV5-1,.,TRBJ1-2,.,TGCGCCAGCAGCTTGGGACTGGACTATGGCTACACCTTC,CASSLGLDYGYTF
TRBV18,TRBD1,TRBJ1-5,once,TGTGCCAGCTCGCCAGGGACAGGGGGCGTCAATAGCAATCAGCCCCAGCATTTT,CASSPGTGGVNSNQPQHF
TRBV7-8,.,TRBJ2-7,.,TGTGCCAGCAGCTATCACCTACTCTACGAGCAGTACTTC,CASSYHLLYEQYF
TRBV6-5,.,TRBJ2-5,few,TGTGCCAGCAGCGCCGGGGGAAAACAAGAGACCCAGTACTTC,CASSAGGKQETQYF
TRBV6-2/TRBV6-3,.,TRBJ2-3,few,TGTGCCAGCAGTACAGGCGGCCGGGGACTAGATACGCAGTATTTT,CASSTGGRGLDTQYF
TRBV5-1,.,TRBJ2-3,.,TGCGCCAGCGGATGGACGACAGCCCTCAGCACAGATACGCAGTATTTT,CASGWTTALSTDTQYF
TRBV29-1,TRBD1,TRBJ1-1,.,TGCAGCGTCCAACAGGGGACGTCTGAAGCTTTCTTT,CSVQQGTSEAFF
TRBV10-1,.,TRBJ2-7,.,TGCGCCAGACCAACTTACAGGGTTGGGGGCTCTTTTTACGAGCAGTACTTC,CARPTYRVGGSFYEQYF
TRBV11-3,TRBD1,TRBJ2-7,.,TGTGCCAGCAGCTCGACAGGGGTCAGCGACGAGCAGTACTTC,CASSSTGVSDEQYF
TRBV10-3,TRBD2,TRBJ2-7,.,TGTGCCATCAGGGACCCGTCTAGCGGGGGGGAATACGAGCAGTACTTC,CAIRDPSSGGEYEQYF
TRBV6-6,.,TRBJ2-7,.,TGTGCCAGCAGTTCCGACAGCTACGAGCAGTACTTC,CASSSDSYEQYF
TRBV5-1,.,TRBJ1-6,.,TGCGCCAGCAGCTTGGAGGGGAATGGGAATTCACCCCTCCACTTT,CASSLEGNGNSPLHF
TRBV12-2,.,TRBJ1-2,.,TGTGCAAGTCGCCCCCGGGACCCGGGACAGGGGATCGGGGGTAATGGCTACACCTTC,CASRPRDPGQGIGGNGYTF